Listed here are 18 T cell receptor beta chains from one sample, sequenced in a study of shared clonotypes between healthy human individuals. Assay used: immunoSEQ multiplex PCR; TCRdb lists only in-frame clones, some missing. This repertoire shows roughly 2 million clones, 95% found once; its top ten account for 0.13%. Input material: naive CD4+ T cells sorted from blood. Sample subset: CD45RA+ positively selected. The receptors originated from a young man in good health.

CDR3 DNA: TGTGCCTGCGCAAGACTAGCGGGCGAGCAGTTCTTC. It encodes CACARLAGEQFF. The rearrangement uses TRBV30 and TRBJ2-1; 10 bases are a match to TRBD2. The CDR3 runs to 12 residues. Germline CDR1 and CDR2: GTSNPN and SVGIG (reference sequence). V lost 6 bases to trimming and J lost 10 bases; unmatched junction nucleotides: 6.

On this clone: Other DNA sequences in the sample encode the same CDR3. The V call is TRBV7-9, the J call TRBJ1-1; D possibly corresponds to TRBD1 (5 bases). The CDR3 spans 14 residues. CDR1 and CDR2 (germline): SEHNR, FQNEAQ (reference sequence). The V gene lost 2 bases and the J gene lost 0 bases, with 7 bases spanning the gap. The CDR3 region is CASSLSGLNTEAFF. The CDR3 nucleotides are TGTGCCAGCAGCTTATCAGGGTTGAACACTGAAGCTTTCTTT.

The chain carries TRBV19 and TRBJ1-2, with D tentatively TRBD1 (6 bases). The germline V and J ends were trimmed by 6 bases and 4 bases, with 18 bases remaining between them. The length of the CDR3 is 15 residues. Germline V gene data show CDR1 as LNHDA and CDR2 as SQIVND (reference sequence). The CDR3 nucleotides read TGTGCCAGTAGGCCTTACAGGGAAGGTCTCTATGGCTACACCTTC. Protein product: CASRPYREGLYGYTF.

The J gene is TRBJ2-2, the V gene TRBV5-1, with no clear D. CDR1 SGHRS and CDR2 YFSETQ come from the germline V gene. With 0 bases removed from V and 5 bases from J, the gap between germline ends came to 8 bases. This CDR3 is 14 amino acids long. CDR3 sequence (DNA): TGCGCCAGCAGCTTGGACGCACTTACCGGGGAGCTGTTTTTT. This encodes CASSLDALTGELFF.

This rearrangement joins TRBV6-1 to TRBJ1-5, with D unresolved. The CDR3 totals 15 residues. From germline, CDR1 is MNHNS and CDR2 SASEGT. Trimming removed 6 bases from V and 0 bases from J, with 12 bases in between. The DNA for the CDR3 is TGTGCCAGCAGGGCCGGGAGGGATAGCAATCAGCCCCAGCATTTT. Protein product: CASRAGRDSNQPQHF.

This clone appeared a single time. One end of the junction does not line up with germline, which may come from a read error. The chain links TRBV6-6 to TRBJ1-1; 9 nucleotides match TRBD1. This CDR3 has 13 residues. CDR1 and CDR2 (germline): MNHNY, SVGAGI (reference sequence). The CDR3 sequence is CAISDRTGVKSFF. The CDR3 DNA is TGTGCCATCAGTGACAGGACAGGGGTCAAGTCTTTCTTT.

V is TRBV5-4 and J is TRBJ2-7; 10 bases line up with TRBD2. CDR3 length: 15 amino acids. The trim removed 0 bases at V and 3 bases at J, leaving 3 bases unmatched. Per germline, CDR1 SGHNT and CDR2 YYREEE (reference sequence). The CDR3 here is CASSLGGTSDYEQYF. DNA of the CDR3: TGTGCCAGCAGCTTGGGGGGGACTAGCGACTACGAGCAGTACTTC.

The rearrangement uses TRBV6-6 and TRBJ1-4, with 10 bases identical to TRBD1. The CDR3 has 12 amino acids. CDR1 and CDR2 (germline): MNHNY, SVGAGI (reference sequence). The V segment lost 9 bases and the J segment 8 bases; nucleotides outside the gene matches: 3. DNA for the CDR3: TGTGCCAGTGACAGGGGGCGCGAAAAACTGTTTTTT. This encodes CASDRGREKLFF.

The CDR3 loop is CASSTSGQPQHF. The CDR3, as DNA: TGTGCCAGCAGCACCTCGGGGCAGCCCCAGCATTTT. The rearrangement joins TRBV11-2 to TRBJ1-5; D gene uncertain. The V gene lost 5 bases and the J gene lost 7 bases, with 9 bases spanning the gap. CDR1 is SGHAT, CDR2 FQNNGV, per germline. CDR3 size: 12 residues.

The chain has TRBV6-6 and TRBJ2-7; D not certain. This CDR3 spans 14 amino acids. Per germline, CDR1 MNHNY and CDR2 SVGAGI (reference sequence). The V gene lost 2 bases and the J gene lost 0 bases, with 8 bases spanning the gap. The DNA for the CDR3 is TGTGCCAGCAGTTACCGTCCAAACTCCTACGAGCAGTACTTC. It codes for CASSYRPNSYEQYF.

The chain recombines TRBV5-5 with TRBJ2-5, with D perhaps matching TRBD1 (6 bases). The CDR3 loop spans 14 amino acids. CDR1 is SGHKS, CDR2 YYEKEE, per germline (reference sequence). The V gene lost 4 bases and the J gene lost 0 bases, with 10 bases spanning the gap. CDR3 sequence (DNA): TGTGCCAGCAGCATGACAGGCTACCAAGAGACCCAGTACTTC. Its translation is CASSMTGYQETQYF.

This clone was recorded only once. J is TRBJ1-5 and V is TRBV28; tentative D call: TRBD1 (5 bases). This CDR3 region has 15 residues. Trimming left V 1 base short and J 2 bases short, with 9 bases between. The germline V gene encodes CDR1 MDHEN and CDR2 SYDVKM. CDR3 loop: CASSLSAGRNQPQHF. The CDR3, as DNA: TGTGCCAGCAGTTTATCTGCAGGGCGCAATCAGCCCCAGCATTTT.

The chain employs TRBV11-2 and TRBJ2-7, with a tentative D call TRBD1 (6 bases). Trimming took off 5 bases at V and 3 bases at J, with 11 bases between the two ends. The germline V gene encodes CDR1 SGHAT and CDR2 FQNNGV. The CDR3 consists of 13 residues. The CDR3 spells CASSTGPYYEQYF. CDR3 DNA sequence: TGTGCCAGCAGCACAGGGCCCTACTACGAGCAGTACTTC.

The chain carries TRBV5-1 and TRBJ2-7; D unclear. CDR1 SGHRS and CDR2 YFSETQ come from the germline V gene. Trimming removed 2 bases from V and 5 bases from J, with 11 bases in between. This CDR3 is built from 13 residues. The CDR3 sequence: CASSLGEVDEQYF. The CDR3 DNA reads TGCGCCAGCAGCTTAGGCGAGGTGGACGAGCAGTACTTC.

The J gene is TRBJ1-5, the V gene TRBV6-1, with no clear D. Germline V gives CDR1 MNHNS, CDR2 SASEGT. V lost 2 bases to trimming and J lost 3 bases, with 11 bases between them. The CDR3 contains 15 residues. CDR3 DNA sequence: TGTGCCAGCAGTGAATCGTACAGACTCAATCAGCCCCAGCATTTT. Protein product: CASSESYRLNQPQHF.

The V gene is TRBV11-2, the J gene TRBJ2-2; no definite D call. This CDR3 region has 15 residues. Germline V gives CDR1 SGHAT, CDR2 FQNNGV. V lost 2 bases to trimming and J lost 4 bases, with 11 bases between them. The CDR3 spells CASSLSGNPTGELFF. The CDR3, as DNA: TGTGCCAGCAGCTTATCCGGAAACCCCACCGGGGAGCTGTTTTTT.

This clone has more than one count but fewer than ten. Other DNA sequences of this sample code for an identical CDR3. V gene TRBV30 combines with J gene TRBJ2-7; 9 nucleotides line up with TRBD1. Germline CDR1 and CDR2: GTSNPN and SVGIG (reference sequence). V trimming: 0 bases; J trimming: 2 bases; junction bases outside the gene matches: 2. This CDR3 spans 14 amino acids. CDR3 coding DNA: TGTGCCTGGAGTGTACGACAGGGGGCCTACGAGCAGTACTTC. Amino acids: CAWSVRQGAYEQYF.

The J gene is TRBJ1-5, the V gene TRBV28; TRBD1 is a possible D gene (6 bases). There are 15 residues in the CDR3. The V gene lost 8 bases and the J gene lost 2 bases, with 16 bases spanning the gap. Germline V gene data show CDR1 as MDHEN and CDR2 as SYDVKM. CDR3 sequence (DNA): TGTGCCAGCCTCACGAGGGGGGCCGGCAATCAGCCCCAGCATTTT. Its translation is CASLTRGAGNQPQHF.